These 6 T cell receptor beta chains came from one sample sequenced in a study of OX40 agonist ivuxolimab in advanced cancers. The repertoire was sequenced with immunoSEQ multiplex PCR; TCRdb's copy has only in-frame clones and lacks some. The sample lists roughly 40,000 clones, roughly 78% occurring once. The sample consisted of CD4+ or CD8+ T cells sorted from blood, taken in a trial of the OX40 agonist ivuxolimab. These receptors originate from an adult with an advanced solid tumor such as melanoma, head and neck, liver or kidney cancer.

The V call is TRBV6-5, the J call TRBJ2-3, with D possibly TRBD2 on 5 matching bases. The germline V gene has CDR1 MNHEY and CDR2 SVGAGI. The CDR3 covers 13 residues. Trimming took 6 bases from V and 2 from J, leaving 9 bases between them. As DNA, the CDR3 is TGTGCCAGCAGAGATGACTACACAGATACGCAGTATTTT. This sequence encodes CASRDDYTDTQYF.

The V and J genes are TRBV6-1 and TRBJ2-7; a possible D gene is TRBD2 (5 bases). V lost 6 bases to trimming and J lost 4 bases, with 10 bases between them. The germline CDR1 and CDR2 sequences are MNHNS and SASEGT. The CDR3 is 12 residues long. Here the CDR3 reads CASRGRAYEQYF. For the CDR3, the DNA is TGTGCCAGCAGGGGGAGAGCTTACGAGCAGTACTTC.

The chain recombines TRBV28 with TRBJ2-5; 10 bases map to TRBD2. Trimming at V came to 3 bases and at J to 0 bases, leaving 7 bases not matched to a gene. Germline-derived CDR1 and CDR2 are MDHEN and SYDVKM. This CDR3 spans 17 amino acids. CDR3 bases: TGTGCCAGCAGTTTTTTAGCGGGGGGCCTGTACCAAGAGACCCAGTACTTC. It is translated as CASSFLAGGLYQETQYF.

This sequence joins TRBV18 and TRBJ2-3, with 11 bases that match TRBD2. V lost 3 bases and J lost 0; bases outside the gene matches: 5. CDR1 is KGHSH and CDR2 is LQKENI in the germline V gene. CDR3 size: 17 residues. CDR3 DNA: TGTGCCAGCTCACCCCTAGGGACTAGCGGTAGCACAGATACGCAGTATTTT. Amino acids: CASSPLGTSGSTDTQYF. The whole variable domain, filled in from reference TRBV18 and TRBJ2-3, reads NAGVMQNPRHLVRRRGQEARLRCSPMKGHSHVYWYRQLPEEGLKFMVYLQKENIIDESGMPKERFSAEFPKEGPSILRIQQVVRGDSAAYFCASSPLGTSGSTDTQYFGPGTRLTVL.

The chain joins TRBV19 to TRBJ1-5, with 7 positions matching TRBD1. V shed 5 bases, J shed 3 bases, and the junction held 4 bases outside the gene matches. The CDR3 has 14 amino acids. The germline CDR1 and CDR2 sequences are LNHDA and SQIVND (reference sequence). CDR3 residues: CASSLGQHNQPQHF. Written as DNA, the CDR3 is TGTGCCAGTAGTTTGGGACAGCACAATCAGCCCCAGCATTTT.

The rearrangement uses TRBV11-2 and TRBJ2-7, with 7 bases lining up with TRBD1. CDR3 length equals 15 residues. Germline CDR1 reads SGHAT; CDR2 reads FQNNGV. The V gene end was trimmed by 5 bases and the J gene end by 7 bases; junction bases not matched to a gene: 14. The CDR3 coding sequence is TGTGCCAGCAGCGGGGTAGGGGGCGTTCCAGGGGAGCAGTACTTC. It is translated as CASSGVGGVPGEQYF.